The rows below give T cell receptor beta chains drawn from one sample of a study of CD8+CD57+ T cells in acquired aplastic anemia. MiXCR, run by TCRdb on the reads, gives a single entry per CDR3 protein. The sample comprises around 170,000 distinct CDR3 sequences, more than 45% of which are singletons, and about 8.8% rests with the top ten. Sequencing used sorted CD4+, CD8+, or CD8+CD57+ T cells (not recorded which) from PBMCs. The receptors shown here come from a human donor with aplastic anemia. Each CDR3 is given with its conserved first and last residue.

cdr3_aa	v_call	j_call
CSAGFSGGADYEQYF	TRBV20-1	TRBJ2-7
CSVGRLGQGHGQYF	TRBV29-1	TRBJ2-5
CASSSYRGYGANVLTF	TRBV11-2	TRBJ2-6
CSVGRGGQGAHSAFF	TRBV29-1	TRBJ1-1
CASKMTSNTRDEQFF	TRBV2	TRBJ2-1
CSARLPSGETQYF	TRBV20-1	TRBJ2-5
CASSLSGRAGDTQYF	TRBV2	TRBJ2-3
CATSDPGTDNEKLFF	TRBV24-1	TRBJ1-4
CASSQRQGSQYF	TRBV7-2	TRBJ2-7
CASLQVPNTEAFF	TRBV2	TRBJ1-1
CASARTGTGFNSPLHF	TRBV19	TRBJ1-6
CATSRDPRQDTQHF	TRBV15	TRBJ1-5
CASLTGGDTEAFF	TRBV12-3/TRBV12-4	TRBJ1-1
CSARETGGAGQPQHF	TRBV20-1	TRBJ1-5
CASSTDRGTEAFF	TRBV7-6	TRBJ1-1
CASSEAGGSSGYEQYF	TRBV2	TRBJ2-7
CATLQGDNSPLHF	TRBV6-1	TRBJ1-6
CATSEGGQGGEETQYF	TRBV24-1	TRBJ2-5
CASSLAVPYEQYF	TRBV7-2	TRBJ2-7
CATSDARTVQETQYF	TRBV24-1	TRBJ2-5
CASGGGRRAFF	TRBV6-1	TRBJ1-1
CARCKLFF	TRBV11-3	TRBJ1-4
CAWSGYRHPKAFF	TRBV30	TRBJ1-1
CASSWDRANVLTF	TRBV5-6	TRBJ2-6
CASSPWTGVEEQYF	TRBV19	TRBJ2-7
CASSLGSLREQYF	TRBV11-3	TRBJ2-7
CASRRTGLYYGYTF	TRBV10-1	TRBJ1-2
CASSLGSSQYNEQFF	TRBV7-7	TRBJ2-1
CASSPGTVYEQYF	TRBV9	TRBJ2-7
CAIKAVDSYEQYF	TRBV10-3	TRBJ2-7
CASSARGEWEQYF	TRBV7-9	TRBJ2-7
CGARTSGGTDTRYF	TRBV29-1	TRBJ2-3
CASRRGTGLMNTEAFF	TRBV6-1	TRBJ1-1
CAISGLAGWTSTDTQYF	TRBV10-3	TRBJ2-3
CASTLYSGLNYGYTF	TRBV19	TRBJ1-2
CASSVRDWREKLFF	TRBV12-3/TRBV12-4	TRBJ1-4
CATRSGGRETQYF	TRBV24-1	TRBJ2-5
CSASSGTGKETQYF	TRBV20-1	TRBJ2-5
CSARGTGLGEQYF	TRBV20-1	TRBJ2-7
CATSRATSGSLGTQYF	TRBV15	TRBJ2-3
CASSPGTGRQETQYF	TRBV5-1	TRBJ2-5
CASKDATNEKLFF	TRBV2	TRBJ1-4
CATRDRTGTDAQCF	TRBV10-3	TRBJ2-3
CASSVVSGLGGRQPQHF	TRBV19	TRBJ1-5
CAISSASMGEQYF	TRBV10-3	TRBJ2-7
CSARGLEEQFF	TRBV20-1	TRBJ2-1
CASSRQGPSSIDTQYF	TRBV12-3/TRBV12-4	TRBJ2-3
CASSWAGGGTGELFF	TRBV7-2	TRBJ2-2